The 3 T cell receptor beta chains below all came from one sample that was sequenced in a study of technical replicates of blood from a handful of donors. Produced via immunoSEQ multiplex PCR; TCRdb's table is partial and in-frame only. Of 60,000 to 90,000 clones detected, nearly 97% appear once; the ten largest clones hold approximately 0.24%. Sequences were obtained from T cells isolated from PBMCs. These receptors originate from a human donor in good health.

The V gene is TRBV2, the J gene TRBJ1-1; no clear D gene. The CDR3 is 11 residues long. The germline gives CDR1 SNHLY, CDR2 FYNNEI. V was trimmed by 4 bases and J by 10 bases, leaving 10 bases between them. The CDR3 loop is CASSALEVAFF. The CDR3, as DNA: TGTGCCAGCAGTGCGCTGGAGGTAGCTTTCTTT.

This chain joins TRBV29-1 and TRBJ1-2; tentatively, D is TRBD1 (6 bases). Per the germline V gene, CDR1 is SQVTM and CDR2 is ANQGSEA. The CDR3 runs to 13 residues. V was pared by 6 bases and J by 3 bases, with 14 bases between. The CDR3 region is CSVRGGEYYGYTF. CDR3 DNA sequence: TGCAGCGTAAGGGGGGGAGAGTACTATGGCTACACCTTC. Supplemented by reference TRBV29-1 and TRBJ1-2, the full variable domain reads SAVISQKPSRDICQRGTSLTIQCQVDSQVTMMFWYRQQPGQSLTLIATANQGSEATYESGFVIDKFPISRPNLTFSTLTVSNMSPEDSSIYLCSVRGGEYYGYTFGSGTRLTVV.

In DNA form, the CDR3 reads TGTGCCAGCAGCGTCGGGACAGGTTTTGGAAACACCATATATTTT. This encodes CASSVGTGFGNTIYF. The chain couples TRBV5-4 to TRBJ1-3, with 8 positions matching TRBD1. The germline V gene has CDR1 SGHNT and CDR2 YYREEE (reference sequence). This CDR3 is built from 15 residues. Unmatched junction bases numbered 6, after V lost 4 bases and J lost 3 bases.